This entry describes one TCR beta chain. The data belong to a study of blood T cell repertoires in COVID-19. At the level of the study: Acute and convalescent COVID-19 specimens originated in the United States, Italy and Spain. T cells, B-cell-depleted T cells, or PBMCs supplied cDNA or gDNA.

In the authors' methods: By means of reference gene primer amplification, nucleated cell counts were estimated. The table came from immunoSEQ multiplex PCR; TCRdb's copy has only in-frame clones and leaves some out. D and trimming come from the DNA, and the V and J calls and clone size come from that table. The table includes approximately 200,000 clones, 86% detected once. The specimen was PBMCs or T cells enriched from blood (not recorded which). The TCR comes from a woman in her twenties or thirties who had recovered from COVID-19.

This chain's CDR3 is CASSVNRGNSPLHF. In DNA, the CDR3 is TGCGCCAGCAGCGTGAACAGGGGGAATTCACCCCTCCACTTT. This chain connects TRBV4-1 to TRBJ1-6; 8 bases align to TRBD1. Germline lookup yields CDR1 MGHRA and CDR2 YSYEKL. The trim removed 5 bases at V and 7 bases at J, leaving 4 bases unmatched. There are 14 residues in the CDR3.